The rows below give T cell receptor beta chains drawn from one sample of a study of T cell repertoires in cytomegalovirus infection. TCRdb recomputed calls from the reads with MiXCR, one row per CDR3 protein. The sample records around 300,000 distinct CDR3 sequences, 9.5% being singletons. Sequencing was performed on PBMCs. The receptor source for this set is a human donor in good health (CMV status not recorded). Some clones in this sample may be carry-over from other donors' samples. The CDR3 runs from the conserved cysteine through the conserved F or W. Clone sizes are given selectively: once, few, many, or a class where the clone is expanded.

V: TRBV2
size: .
J: TRBJ2-1
CDR3: CASSRTSAVDNEQFF

V: TRBV28
size: .
J: TRBJ2-3
CDR3: CASSEGQSFDTQYF

V: TRBV6-1
size: few
J: TRBJ1-2
CDR3: CASSSARDRGYGYTF

V: TRBV20-1
size: .
J: TRBJ2-2
CDR3: CSAREGVGTGELFF

V: TRBV7-2
size: many
J: TRBJ2-3
CDR3: CASSFQKSGQARTDTQYF

V: TRBV7-2
size: few
J: TRBJ2-7
CDR3: CASSSRAGDREKQYF

V: TRBV7-3
size: few
J: TRBJ1-6
CDR3: CASSLSHGTGGFDSPLHF

V: TRBV10-3
size: .
J: TRBJ2-7
CDR3: CAISPGTSGRAGREQYF

V: TRBV6-5
size: many
J: TRBJ2-7
CDR3: CASSYSTRGSYEQYF

V: TRBV7-2
size: many
J: TRBJ1-4
CDR3: CASSRLVGMGDEKLFF

V: TRBV27
size: few
J: TRBJ1-1
CDR3: CASSIDRVGTEAFF

V: TRBV20-1
size: many
J: TRBJ2-1
CDR3: CSARTPGTSGNEQFF

V: TRBV12-3/TRBV12-4
size: many
J: TRBJ1-2
CDR3: CASSPRAGVSNYGYTF

V: TRBV3-1
size: once
J: TRBJ2-2
CDR3: CASSPWVHTGELFF

V: TRBV4-3
size: .
J: TRBJ2-7
CDR3: CASSPVGTGSREQYF

V: TRBV20-1
size: few
J: TRBJ2-3
CDR3: CSARDTGTTQRMGADTQYF

V: TRBV27
size: .
J: TRBJ2-4
CDR3: CASSGSGGASKNIQYF

V: TRBV20-1
size: few
J: TRBJ1-5
CDR3: CSAAQGSQPQHF

V: TRBV11-2
size: .
J: TRBJ2-7
CDR3: CASSLGDSGYEQYF

V: TRBV15
size: few
J: TRBJ1-6
CDR3: CATSRTAGGDSPLHF

V: TRBV4-2
size: few
J: TRBJ1-6
CDR3: CASSQGQPNSPLHF

V: TRBV23-1
size: few
J: TRBJ1-4
CDR3: CASSHFPRSGTNEKLFF

V: TRBV7-2
size: many
J: TRBJ2-7
CDR3: CASSLGGGSYEQYF

V: TRBV5-4
size: few
J: TRBJ2-1
CDR3: CASTMGQGPYNEQFF

V: TRBV5-1
size: .
J: TRBJ1-2
CDR3: CASSPRSQAAYGYTF

V: TRBV28
size: .
J: TRBJ1-2
CDR3: CASSFRDRAGTGYGYTF